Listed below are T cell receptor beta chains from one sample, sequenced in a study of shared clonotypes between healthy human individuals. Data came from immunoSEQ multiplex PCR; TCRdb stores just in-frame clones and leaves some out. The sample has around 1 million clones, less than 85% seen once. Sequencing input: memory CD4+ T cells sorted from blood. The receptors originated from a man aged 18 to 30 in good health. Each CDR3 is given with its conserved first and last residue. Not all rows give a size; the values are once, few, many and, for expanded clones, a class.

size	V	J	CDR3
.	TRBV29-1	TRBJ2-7	CSVAASYEQYF
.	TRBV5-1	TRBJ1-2	CASSQGAGFGGYGYTF
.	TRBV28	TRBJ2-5	CASNKGGYQETQYF
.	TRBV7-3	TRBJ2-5	CASSKGREETQYF
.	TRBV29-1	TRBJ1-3	CSVEVGGGNTIYF
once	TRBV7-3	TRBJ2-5	CASSLNGAETQYF
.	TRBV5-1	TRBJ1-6	CASSPEGQGSRPLHF
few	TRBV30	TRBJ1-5	CAWSESINQPQHF
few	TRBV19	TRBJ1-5	CASSIAGDRNQPQHF
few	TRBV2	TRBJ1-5	CASSGTGGNQPQHF
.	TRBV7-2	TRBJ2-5	CASSSTRLETQYF
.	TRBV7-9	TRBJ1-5	CASSQTGGDQPQHF
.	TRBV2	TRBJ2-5	CASRRYQETQYF
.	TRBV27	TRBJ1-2	CASMERGYGYTF
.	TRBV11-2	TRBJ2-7	CASSLGRGTEQYF
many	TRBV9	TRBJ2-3	CASSVEVADTQYF
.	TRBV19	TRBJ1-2	CASRIQGNYGYTF
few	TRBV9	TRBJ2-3	CASSPMTSGSADTQYF
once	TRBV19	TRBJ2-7	CASKSTGQGDNEQYF
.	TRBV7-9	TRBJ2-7	CASSFEGQSDEQYF
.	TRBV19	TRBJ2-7	CASSIAGQVPYEQYF
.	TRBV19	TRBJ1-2	CASSIQSNYGYTF
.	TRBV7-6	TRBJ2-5	CASKLNQGGTQYF
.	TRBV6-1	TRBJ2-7	CASRAFGLAYEQYF
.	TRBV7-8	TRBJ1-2	CASSLGGAVANYGYTF
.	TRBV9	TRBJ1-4	CASSVGGVGTNEKLFF
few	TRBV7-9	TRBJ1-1	CASSTTWGSTEAFF
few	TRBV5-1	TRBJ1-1	CASSLSPQGDEAFF
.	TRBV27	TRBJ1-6	CASSLSPTVRNSPLHF
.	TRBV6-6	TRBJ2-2	CASSYGRAQNTGELFF
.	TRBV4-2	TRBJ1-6	CASSPITWTGGDAAPLHF
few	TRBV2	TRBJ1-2	CASSEETTFYGYTF
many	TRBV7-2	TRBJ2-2	CASRRGTATTGELFF
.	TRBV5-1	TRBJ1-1	CASSLADGVNTEAFF
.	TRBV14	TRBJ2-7	CASSQRAEQYF
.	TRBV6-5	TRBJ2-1	CASSYRGRHNEQFF
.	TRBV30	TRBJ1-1	CAWSGRGRAEAFF
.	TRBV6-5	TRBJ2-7	CASSYGQGAYEQYF
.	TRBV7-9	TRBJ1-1	CASSFDRTEAFF
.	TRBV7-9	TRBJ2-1	CASSSFRGLGPQINEQFF
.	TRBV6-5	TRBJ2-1	CASSNGQSNEQFF
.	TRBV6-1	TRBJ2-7	CASATANRYEQYF
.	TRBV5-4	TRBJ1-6	CASSLAGTGSSPLHF
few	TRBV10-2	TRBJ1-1	CASTPGVTAAEAFF
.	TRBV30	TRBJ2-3	CAWATGDATDTQYF
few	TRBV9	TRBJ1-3	CASTVSPQSGNTIYF
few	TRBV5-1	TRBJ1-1	CASSFEGHGNTEAFF
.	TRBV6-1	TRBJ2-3	CASSGTGTSGRDTQYF
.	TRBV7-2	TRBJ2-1	CASSLLRASGSGSYNEQFF
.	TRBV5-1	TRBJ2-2	CASSLAEGGTGELFF
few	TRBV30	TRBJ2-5	CAWSRETQYF
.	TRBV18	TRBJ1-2	CASSLIRDIVDGYTF
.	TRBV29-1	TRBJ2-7	CSVGLTGTSMSYEQYF
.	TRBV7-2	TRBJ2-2	CASSGRSSGSNTGELFF
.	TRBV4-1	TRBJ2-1	CASSQALAGGRDEQFF